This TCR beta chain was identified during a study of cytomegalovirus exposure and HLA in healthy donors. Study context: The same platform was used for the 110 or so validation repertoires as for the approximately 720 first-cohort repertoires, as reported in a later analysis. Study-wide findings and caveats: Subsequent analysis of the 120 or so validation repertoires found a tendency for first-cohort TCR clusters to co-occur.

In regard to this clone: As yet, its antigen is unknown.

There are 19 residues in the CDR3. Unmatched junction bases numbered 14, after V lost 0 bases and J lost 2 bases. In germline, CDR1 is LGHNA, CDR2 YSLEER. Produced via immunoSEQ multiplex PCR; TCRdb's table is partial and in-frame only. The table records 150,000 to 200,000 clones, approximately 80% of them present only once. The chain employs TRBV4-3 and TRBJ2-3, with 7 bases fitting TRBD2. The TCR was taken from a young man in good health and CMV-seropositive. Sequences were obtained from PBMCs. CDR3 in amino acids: CASSQEGSAGGSITDTQYF. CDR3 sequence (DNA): TGCGCCAGCAGCCAAGAGGGCTCGGCCGGCGGGAGTATCACAGATACGCAGTATTTT.